The 29 T cell receptor beta chains below come from one sample, sequenced in a study of OX40 agonist ivuxolimab in advanced cancers. TCRdb's copy holds only in-frame clones and misses some; the assay was immunoSEQ multiplex PCR. The sample includes about 88,000 clones, more than 80% of them seen just once. Here the sequenced sample was CD4+ or CD8+ T cells sorted from blood, taken in a trial of the OX40 agonist ivuxolimab. The receptors derive from an adult with an advanced solid tumor such as melanoma, head and neck, liver or kidney cancer.

The chain couples TRBV4-2 to TRBJ2-2; D may correspond to TRBD1 or TRBD2 (5 bases each). The CDR3 spans 14 residues. Germline V gene sequence: CDR1 LGHNA, CDR2 YNFKEQ. V lost 4 bases, J lost 2 bases, and 8 bases lay in between. The CDR3 spells CASSLRDNTGELFF. The CDR3 region has the DNA TGTGCCAGCAGCCTTCGGGACAACACCGGGGAGCTGTTTTTT.

The count of this clone is one. This chain joins TRBV18 and TRBJ2-2, with 8 bases lining up with TRBD2. V lost 3 bases to trimming and J lost 3 bases; unmatched junction nucleotides: 3. Germline values: CDR1 KGHSH, CDR2 LQKENI. The CDR3 extends over 15 amino acids. The CDR3 coding sequence is TGTGCCAGCTCACCTAGCGGGACCTACACCGGGGAGCTGTTTTTT. Translation: CASSPSGTYTGELFF.

V and J are TRBV2 and TRBJ1-5; the D is unclear. The germline gives CDR1 SNHLY, CDR2 FYNNEI. This CDR3 comprises 12 residues. Trimming took 6 bases from V and 0 from J, leaving 3 bases between them. This CDR3 is CASSTSNQPQHF. DNA of the CDR3: TGTGCCAGCAGCACTAGCAATCAGCCCCAGCATTTT. Full variable domain (remainder filled in from reference TRBV2 and TRBJ1-5): EPEVTQTPSHQVTQMGQEVILRCVPISNHLYFYWYRQILGQKVEFLVSFYNNEISEKSEIFDDQFSVERPDGSNFTLKIRSTKLEDSAMYFCASSTSNQPQHFGDGTRLSIL.

V usage is TRBV5-1 and J usage is TRBJ1-3; tentative D call: TRBD1 (5 bases). Germline V gene data show CDR1 as SGHRS and CDR2 as YFSETQ. The CDR3 contains 17 residues. V shed 4 bases and J shed 1 base, with 18 bases lying between them. CDR3: CASSPDAGVGSGNTIYF. The CDR3, as DNA: TGCGCCAGCAGCCCGGATGCGGGGGTAGGGTCTGGAAACACCATATATTTT.

The chain employs TRBV9 and TRBJ2-3; TRBD1 aligns across 7 bases. Germline CDR1 is SGDLS and CDR2 is YYNGEE. CDR3 length: 15 amino acids. J was trimmed by 3 bases and V by 6 bases; bases with no gene match: 10. CDR3 residues: CASNPTGKWTDTQYF. The CDR3 nucleotides are TGTGCCAGCAACCCGACAGGGAAATGGACAGATACGCAGTATTTT. Using reference TRBV9 and TRBJ2-3 for the parts outside the CDR3, the full variable domain is DSGVTQTPKHLITATGQRVTLRCSPRSGDLSVYWYQQSLDQGLQFLIQYYNGEERAKGNILERFSAQQFPDLHSELNLSSLELGDSALYFCASNPTGKWTDTQYFGPGTRLTVL.

The rearrangement links TRBV6-6 to TRBJ2-3, with D uncertain. This CDR3 region has 13 residues. The V end was cut by 6 bases, the J end by 1 base, with 8 bases between. Germline values: CDR1 MNHNY, CDR2 SVGAGI (reference sequence). As DNA, the CDR3 is TGTGCCAGCAGCTCCGTAGGCACAGATACGCAGTATTTT. This translates into CASSSVGTDTQYF.

The chain carries TRBV29-1 and TRBJ1-1; possible D gene TRBD1, 5 bases. The ends were cut back, 7 bases at V and 0 bases at J, with 9 bases in the middle. This CDR3 has 12 amino acids. Germline assignment: CDR1 SQVTM and CDR2 ANQGSEA. CDR3 DNA sequence: TGCAGCGCGGGACTGCTGAACACTGAAGCTTTCTTT. It is translated as CSAGLLNTEAFF.

V and J are TRBV5-1 and TRBJ1-1; possibly TRBD1 for D (5 bases). V dropped 7 bases and J dropped 3 bases, with 16 bases sitting between them. Looked up from germline, CDR1 is SGHRS and CDR2 is YFSETQ. The CDR3 loop spans 14 amino acids. The CDR3 DNA reads TGCGCCAGCTCGAGAGGGACTGGGGACACTGAAGCTTTCTTT. It translates to CASSRGTGDTEAFF.

The chain carries TRBV19 and TRBJ1-1; TRBD1 matches 7 bases. This CDR3 has 14 amino acids. Germline V gene lookup returns CDR1 LNHDA and CDR2 SQIVND (reference sequence). V lost 3 bases to trimming and J lost 1 base; unmatched junction nucleotides: 2. This CDR3 reads CASSMGQQNTEAFF. In DNA, the CDR3 is TGTGCCAGTAGTATGGGACAGCAGAACACTGAAGCTTTCTTT.

This rearrangement joins TRBV7-9 to TRBJ1-1, with 11 positions matching TRBD1. The CDR3 spans 14 residues. Trimming cost V 4 bases and J 3 bases; bases outside gene matches: 1. Germline lookup yields CDR1 SEHNR and CDR2 FQNEAQ (reference sequence). The CDR3 nucleotides are TGTGCCAGCAGCTGGGGACAGGGGGACACTGAAGCTTTCTTT. Translating it yields CASSWGQGDTEAFF.

The rearrangement joins TRBV19 to TRBJ2-7; D is unresolved. This CDR3 has 15 residues. Germline V gene data show CDR1 as LNHDA and CDR2 as SQIVND (reference sequence). Trimming stripped 5 bases from V and 0 bases from J, with 14 bases between. The CDR3 sequence is CASSPQAVSSYEQYF. CDR3 nucleotide sequence: TGTGCCAGTAGTCCTCAGGCGGTTTCCTCCTACGAGCAGTACTTC.

The rearrangement uses TRBV19 and TRBJ1-4; 7 bases are shared with TRBD1. Germline CDR1 and CDR2: LNHDA and SQIVND (reference sequence). The CDR3 totals 17 residues. With 4 bases clipped from V and 1 base from J, the junction kept 9 bases outside the gene matches. The CDR3 loop reads CASSTDDPGGTNEKLFF. The CDR3 nucleotides read TGTGCCAGTAGTACTGACGACCCAGGGGGAACTAATGAAAAACTGTTTTTT.

This clone appeared a single time. The J gene is TRBJ1-2, the V gene TRBV5-1; D is possibly TRBD1 (5 bases). CDR1 is SGHRS and CDR2 is YFSETQ in the germline V gene. The CDR3 is made up of 14 amino acids. Trimming took off 0 bases at V and 8 bases at J, with 14 bases between the two ends. CDR3 amino acids: CASSLEGDHRGYTF. The CDR3 coding sequence is TGCGCCAGCAGCTTGGAAGGTGATCACAGGGGCTACACCTTC. Supplemented by reference TRBV5-1 and TRBJ1-2, the full variable domain reads KAGVTQTPRYLIKTRGQQVTLSCSPISGHRSVSWYQQTPGQGLQFLFEYFSETQRNKGNFPGRFSGRQFSNSRSEMNVSTLELGDSALYLCASSLEGDHRGYTFGSGTRLTVV.

The chain recombines TRBV9 with TRBJ1-4; no reliable D call. V was clipped by 7 bases and J by 4 bases, with 14 bases between them. CDR3 length equals 14 residues. CDR1 SGDLS and CDR2 YYNGEE come from the germline V gene. The CDR3 protein is CASSSEIGNEKLFF. The CDR3 DNA reads TGTGCCAGCTCGTCCGAGATTGGTAATGAAAAACTGTTTTTT.

The V call is TRBV18, the J call TRBJ1-2, with D unclear. Germline V gives CDR1 KGHSH, CDR2 LQKENI. The V gene lost 1 base and the J gene lost 0 bases, with 9 bases spanning the gap. This CDR3 region has 15 residues. CDR3: CASSPLQEANYGYTF. The DNA for the CDR3 is TGTGCCAGCTCACCACTGCAGGAAGCTAACTATGGCTACACCTTC.

V gene TRBV5-6 combines with J gene TRBJ1-2, with a tentative D call TRBD1 (5 bases). Germline V gene data show CDR1 as SGHDT and CDR2 as YYEEEE. V lost 0 bases to trimming and J lost 4 bases, with 10 bases between them. The CDR3 runs 14 residues. CDR3 in amino acids: CASSLGRGGYGYTF. The CDR3 region has the DNA TGTGCCAGCAGCTTGGGAAGGGGTGGCTATGGCTACACCTTC.

CDR3 sequence (DNA): TGCGCCAGCAGCTTGGTGGATGAGCAGTTCTTC. It codes for CASSLVDEQFF. The V and J genes are TRBV5-1 and TRBJ2-1; the D is unclear. The CDR3 covers 11 residues. The V gene lost 0 bases and the J gene lost 8 bases, with 3 bases spanning the gap. Germline CDR1 and CDR2: SGHRS and YFSETQ. Filled out from reference TRBV5-1 and TRBJ2-1, the complete variable domain reads KAGVTQTPRYLIKTRGQQVTLSCSPISGHRSVSWYQQTPGQGLQFLFEYFSETQRNKGNFPGRFSGRQFSNSRSEMNVSTLELGDSALYLCASSLVDEQFFGPGTRLTVL.

The chain employs TRBV7-9 and TRBJ2-7, with D uncertain. Trimming shortened V by 2 bases and J by 2 bases, and 13 bases separated the two germline ends. The CDR3 totals 15 residues. Germline V gene sequence: CDR1 SEHNR, CDR2 FQNEAQ (reference sequence). CDR3 in DNA: TGTGCCAGCAGCTTATTGGCACGGGCCACCTACGAGCAGTACTTC. It specifies CASSLLARATYEQYF.

The gene calls are TRBV7-2 and TRBJ2-1; 7 bases fit TRBD2. The V gene end was trimmed by 7 bases and the J gene end by 7 bases; junction bases not matched to a gene: 16. Germline loops: CDR1 SGHTA, CDR2 FQGNSA. CDR3 length: 16 residues. The CDR3 loop is CASTPPGGRGSNEQFF. The DNA of the CDR3 is TGTGCCAGCACCCCACCGGGCGGGAGAGGTTCAAATGAGCAGTTCTTC.

The chain recombines TRBV6-5 with TRBJ1-1; the D is unclear. V dropped 0 bases and J dropped 1 base, with 12 bases sitting between them. This CDR3 spans 16 amino acids. Germline V gene sequence: CDR1 MNHEY, CDR2 SVGAGI. Written as DNA, the CDR3 is TGTGCCAGCAGTTACTCGACGGGAGGCGAGAACACTGAAGCTTTCTTT. This translates into CASSYSTGGENTEAFF.

This chain uses TRBV28 with TRBJ1-4; maybe TRBD1 (6 bases). This CDR3 has 13 residues. Trimming cost V 5 bases and J 7 bases, with 11 bases left between them. Germline CDR1 is MDHEN and CDR2 is SYDVKM. The CDR3 nucleotides read TGTGCCAGCAGTCCGGGGGCTCTTGAAAAACTGTTTTTT. Its translation is CASSPGALEKLFF.

The rearrangement uses TRBV5-1 and TRBJ2-5; TRBD1 agrees at 9 bases. Germline V lookup: CDR1 SGHRS, CDR2 YFSETQ. After removal of 4 bases from V and 5 bases from J, the junction contained 9 bases not matched to a gene. The CDR3 spans 15 residues. The CDR3 coding sequence is TGCGCCAGCAGCCCCACAGGGGGCCTAGGGGAGACCCAGTACTTC. It is translated as CASSPTGGLGETQYF. The variable domain in full, completed from reference TRBV5-1 and TRBJ2-5, reads KAGVTQTPRYLIKTRGQQVTLSCSPISGHRSVSWYQQTPGQGLQFLFEYFSETQRNKGNFPGRFSGRQFSNSRSEMNVSTLELGDSALYLCASSPTGGLGETQYFGPGTRLLVL.

The chain recombines TRBV28 with TRBJ1-2; no definite D call. Germline V lookup: CDR1 MDHEN, CDR2 SYDVKM. V was trimmed by 6 bases and J by 7 bases, leaving 15 bases between them. CDR3 length equals 13 residues. This CDR3 is CASRFSQVGGYTF. CDR3 bases: TGTGCCAGCAGATTTAGCCAGGTGGGTGGCTACACCTTC.

In its sample, this clone was seen once. The rearrangement links TRBV25-1 to TRBJ1-4, with D tentatively TRBD1 (5 bases). Germline lookup yields CDR1 MGHDK and CDR2 SYGVNS. V lost 4 bases and J lost 8, with 17 bases in between. This CDR3 is 15 amino acids long. The CDR3 DNA reads TGTGCCAGCAGTGGGACCGGGGCTCCTGAGGAAAAACTGTTTTTT. As protein: CASSGTGAPEEKLFF.

This chain joins TRBV7-2 and TRBJ2-3; 7 nucleotides match TRBD2. Germline values: CDR1 SGHTA, CDR2 FQGNSA. V lost 5 bases and J lost 6; bases outside the gene matches: 11. This CDR3 comprises 15 residues. The CDR3 reads CASSASLAGWDTQYF. The CDR3, as DNA: TGTGCCAGCAGCGCGTCCTTAGCGGGCTGGGATACGCAGTATTTT.

The chain couples TRBV7-9 to TRBJ2-6; 8 nucleotides agree with TRBD1. The germline V gene has CDR1 SEHNR and CDR2 FQNEAQ (reference sequence). V was clipped by 5 bases and J by 0 bases; unmatched bases: 9. This CDR3 has 18 residues. The DNA for the CDR3 is TGTGCCAGCAGCCGGTTCGGACAGGGCCTCTCTGGGGCCAACGTCCTGACTTTC. It is translated as CASSRFGQGLSGANVLTF.

V usage is TRBV6-5 and J usage is TRBJ2-2, with D unclear. Germline CDR1 MNHEY, CDR2 SVGAGI. The CDR3 is 15 residues long. Trimming removed 4 bases at V and 0 bases at J, with 9 bases between. The CDR3 sequence: CASSFMGTNTGELFF. In nucleotides, the CDR3 is TGTGCCAGCAGTTTCATGGGGACGAACACCGGGGAGCTGTTTTTT.

The gene calls are TRBV7-2 and TRBJ2-3; D is unresolved. This CDR3 has 12 amino acids. The germline V and J ends were trimmed by 5 bases and 4 bases, with 7 bases remaining between them. Germline assignment: CDR1 SGHTA and CDR2 FQGNSA. The CDR3 is CASSPSADTQYF. CDR3 bases: TGTGCCAGCAGCCCTAGTGCAGATACGCAGTATTTT.

The chain recombines TRBV29-1 with TRBJ2-2, with 7 bases identical to TRBD1. The trim removed 5 bases at V and 2 bases at J, leaving 8 bases unmatched. The CDR3 runs 15 residues. In germline, CDR1 is SQVTM, CDR2 ANQGSEA. This CDR3 is CSVIRQGVNTGELFF. The CDR3 bases are TGCAGCGTTATACGCCAGGGGGTCAACACCGGGGAGCTGTTTTTT.